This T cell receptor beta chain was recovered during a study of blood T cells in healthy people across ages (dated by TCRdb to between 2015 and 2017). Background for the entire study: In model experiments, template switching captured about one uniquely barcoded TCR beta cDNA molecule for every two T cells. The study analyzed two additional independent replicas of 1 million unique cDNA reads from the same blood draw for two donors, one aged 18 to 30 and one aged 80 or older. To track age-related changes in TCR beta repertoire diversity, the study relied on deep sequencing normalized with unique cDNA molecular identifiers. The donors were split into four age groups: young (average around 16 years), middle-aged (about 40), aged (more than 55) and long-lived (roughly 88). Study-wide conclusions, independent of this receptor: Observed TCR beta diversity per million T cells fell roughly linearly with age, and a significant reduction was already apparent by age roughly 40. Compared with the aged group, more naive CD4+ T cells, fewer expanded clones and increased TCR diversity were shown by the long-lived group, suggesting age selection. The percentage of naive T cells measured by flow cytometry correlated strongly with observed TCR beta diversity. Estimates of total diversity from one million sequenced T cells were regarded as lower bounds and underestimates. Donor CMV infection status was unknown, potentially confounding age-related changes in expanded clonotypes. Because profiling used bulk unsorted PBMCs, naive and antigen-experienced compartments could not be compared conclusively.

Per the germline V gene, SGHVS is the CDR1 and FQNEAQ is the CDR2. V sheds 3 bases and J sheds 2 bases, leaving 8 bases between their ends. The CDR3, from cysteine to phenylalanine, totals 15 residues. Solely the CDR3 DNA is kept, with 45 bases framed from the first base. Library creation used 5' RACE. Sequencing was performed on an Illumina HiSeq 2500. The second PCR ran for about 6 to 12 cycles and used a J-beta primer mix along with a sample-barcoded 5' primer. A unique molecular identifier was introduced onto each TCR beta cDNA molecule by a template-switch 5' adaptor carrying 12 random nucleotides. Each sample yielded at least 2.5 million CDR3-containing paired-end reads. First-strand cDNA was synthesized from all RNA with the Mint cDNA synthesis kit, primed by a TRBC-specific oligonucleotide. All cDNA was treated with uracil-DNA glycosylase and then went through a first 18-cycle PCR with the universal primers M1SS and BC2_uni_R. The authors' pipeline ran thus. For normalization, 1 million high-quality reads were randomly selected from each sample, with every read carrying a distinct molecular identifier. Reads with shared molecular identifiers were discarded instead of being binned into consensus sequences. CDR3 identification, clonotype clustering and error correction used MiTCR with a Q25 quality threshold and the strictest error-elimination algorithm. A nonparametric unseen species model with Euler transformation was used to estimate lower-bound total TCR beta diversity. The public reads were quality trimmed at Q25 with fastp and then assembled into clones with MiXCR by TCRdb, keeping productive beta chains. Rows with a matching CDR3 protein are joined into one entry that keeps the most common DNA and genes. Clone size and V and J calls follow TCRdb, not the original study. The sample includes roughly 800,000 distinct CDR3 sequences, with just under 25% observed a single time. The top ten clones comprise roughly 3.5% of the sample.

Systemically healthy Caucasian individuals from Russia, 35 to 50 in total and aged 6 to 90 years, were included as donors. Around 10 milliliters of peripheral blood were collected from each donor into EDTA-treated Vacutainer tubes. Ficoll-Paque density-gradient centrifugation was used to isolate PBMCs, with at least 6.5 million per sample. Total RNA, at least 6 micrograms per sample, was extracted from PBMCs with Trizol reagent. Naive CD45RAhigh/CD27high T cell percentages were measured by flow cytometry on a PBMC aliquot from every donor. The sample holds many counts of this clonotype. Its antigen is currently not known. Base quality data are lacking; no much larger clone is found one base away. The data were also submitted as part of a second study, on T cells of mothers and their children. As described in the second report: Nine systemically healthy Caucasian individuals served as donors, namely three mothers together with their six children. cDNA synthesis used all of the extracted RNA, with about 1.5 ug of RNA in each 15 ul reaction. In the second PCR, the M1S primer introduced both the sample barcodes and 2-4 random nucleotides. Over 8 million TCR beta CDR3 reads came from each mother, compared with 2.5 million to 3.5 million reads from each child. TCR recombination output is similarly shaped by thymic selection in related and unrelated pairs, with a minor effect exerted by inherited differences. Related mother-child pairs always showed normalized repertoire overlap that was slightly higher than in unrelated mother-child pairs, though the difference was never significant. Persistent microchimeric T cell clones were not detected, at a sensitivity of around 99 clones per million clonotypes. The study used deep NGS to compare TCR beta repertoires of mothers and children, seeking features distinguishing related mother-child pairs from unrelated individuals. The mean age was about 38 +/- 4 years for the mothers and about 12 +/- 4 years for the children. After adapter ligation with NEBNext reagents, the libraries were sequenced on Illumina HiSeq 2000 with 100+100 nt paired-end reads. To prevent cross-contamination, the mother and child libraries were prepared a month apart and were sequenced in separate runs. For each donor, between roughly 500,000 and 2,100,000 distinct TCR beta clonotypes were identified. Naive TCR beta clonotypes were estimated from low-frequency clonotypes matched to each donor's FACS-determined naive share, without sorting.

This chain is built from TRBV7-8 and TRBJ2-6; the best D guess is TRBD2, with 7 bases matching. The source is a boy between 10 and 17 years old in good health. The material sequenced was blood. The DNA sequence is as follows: TGTGCCAGCAGCTTGGGGGGGCCTGGGGCCAACGTCCTGACTTTC. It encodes CASSLGGPGANVLTF.